What follows is one T cell receptor (beta chain) and its context. Its binding antigen is unknown. Within one base of it there is no much larger clone, and no base qualities were kept. The protocol used for the library was the immunoSEQ multiplex PCR assay. TCRdb re-hosts the immuneACCESS table, in-frame sequences only. Its copies lack some clones; in the studies checked, an unresolved V gene accounts for under half of them, and the cause for the rest is not known. A total of 120,000 or so clones appear in this sample, around 92% of them only once. Of the sample, approximately 0.57% is held by the ten largest clones. The data belong to a study of control samples from healthy donors and cancer patients (dated by TCRdb to between 2020 and 2021). Sequencing used PBMCs. The receptor comes from a man older than 75 with head and neck cancer.

The DNA is TGTGCCGGATCCTCCCGACGGAATGAAAAACTGTTTTTT. It codes for CAGSSRRNEKLFF. The sequence links TRBV30 to TRBJ1-4; the D gene lacks a confident call. V is cut by 8 bases and J by 5 bases, and the space between the germline ends is 15 bases. Including cysteine and phenylalanine, the CDR3 has 13 amino acids. Here the CDR3 DNA is all that survives: 39 bases in frame from base 1. The germline V gene encodes CDR1 GTSNPN and CDR2 SVGIG (reference sequence).